These T cell receptor beta chains were read from a single sample in a study of tumor and adjacent non-tumor tissue in lung cancer. TCRdb processed the multiplex PCR reads anew with MiXCR; each CDR3 protein has one entry. This table has some 70,000 distinct CDR3 sequences, around two thirds appearing once. The sample taken for sequencing was distant non-tumor lung tissue. Receptors were obtained from a woman in her fifties or sixties with non-small cell lung cancer. Both conserved end residues are part of each CDR3. The order of the fields is clone size, D gene, V gene, J gene, CDR3 DNA, CDR3 protein. The D gene is left open where the match is weak. Rows give clone size only sometimes, using once, few, many, or a class for an expanded clone.

.,.,TRBV11-3,TRBJ2-7,TGTGCCTGTAACTTAGGCACAGTACCAGCCTACGAGCAGTACTTC,CACNLGTVPAYEQYF
.,.,TRBV18,TRBJ1-6,TGCGCCAGCTCACCAGTCCCAGCAGAAAGTTCCTATAATTCACCCCTCCACTTT,CASSPVPAESSYNSPLHF
.,.,TRBV24-1,TRBJ1-5,TGTGCCACCAGTGATTTCGGGTTCAAGGCCCAGCATTTT,CATSDFGFKAQHF
.,TRBD2,TRBV20-1,TRBJ2-1,TGCAGTGCTAGAGTACCACCAGCGGGAGGGAGTTCCTACAAAGAGCAGTTCTTC,CSARVPPAGGSSYKEQFF
.,TRBD1,TRBV20-1,TRBJ2-7,TGCAGTACTGAAAGGACAGGGAGCTACGAGCAGTACTTC,CSTERTGSYEQYF
many,TRBD1,TRBV6-2/TRBV6-3,TRBJ2-7,TGTGCCAGCAGTTTAAACCGGGACAGGGCCTCCTACGAGCAGTACTTC,CASSLNRDRASYEQYF
.,.,TRBV20-1,TRBJ2-3,TGCAGTATTACGGAAACAGATGCGCAGTATTTT,CSITETDAQYF
many,TRBD2,TRBV11-2,TRBJ2-7,TGTGCCAGCAGCTTTCGTGCAAGCGGGAGTGAGAACGAGCAGTACTTC,CASSFRASGSENEQYF
.,TRBD2,TRBV12-3/TRBV12-4,TRBJ2-1,TGTGCCAACAGTTTTGTCCCAGCGGGAGCTGGTGAGCAATTCTTC,CANSFVPAGAGEQFF
.,.,TRBV18,TRBJ2-1,TGTGCCAGCTCATCAAATAGCGCGGATGAGCACTTCTTC,CASSSNSADEHFF
.,TRBD1,TRBV20-1,TRBJ2-7,TGCAGTGCCTCATCGGGGGGACAGGGAGAATACGAGCAGTACTTC,CSASSGGQGEYEQYF
.,TRBD2,TRBV20-1,TRBJ2-1,TGCAGTGCCCAGGGACTAGCAGGAAGGTTCGAGCAGCTCTTC,CSAQGLAGRFEQLF
.,TRBD1,TRBV15,TRBJ2-7,TGTGCCACCAGCAGACCCGGGACAGGAGCCTACGAGCAGTACTTC,CATSRPGTGAYEQYF
many,.,TRBV28,TRBJ1-2,TGTGCCAGCAGCCCCACGCAGGGGCGTCCAGGCTACACCTTC,CASSPTQGRPGYTF
.,.,TRBV10-3,TRBJ2-2,TGTGCCATTGGTGAGTCGATGGTAGACGGGGAGCTGTTTTTT,CAIGESMVDGELFF
few,.,TRBV28,TRBJ2-1,TGTGCCAGCAGTAGTACCCGTTTATGGAGGGCTAAGTACAATGAGCAGTTCTTC,CASSSTRLWRAKYNEQFF
many,TRBD2,TRBV11-2,TRBJ2-1,TGTGCCAGCAGCTTACGATTAGCGGGGTCGAGCTCCTACAATGAGCAGTTCTTC,CASSLRLAGSSSYNEQFF
.,.,TRBV4-2,TRBJ1-6,TGTGCTACCAGCCCAAGCTGGACAAGCAATAATTCACCCCTCCACTTC,CATSPSWTSNNSPLHF
.,.,TRBV7-9,TRBJ2-5,TGTGCCAGCAGCTACCAAGAGACCCAGTACTTT,CASSYQETQYF
.,.,TRBV4-3,TRBJ2-1,TGCGCCAGCATTCAAGAAAGGGGAAATGAGCAGTTCTTC,CASIQERGNEQFF
.,.,TRBV5-5,TRBJ2-3,TGTGCCAGCAGCTTGGAACTAGCAGGAGGAAGAGATAAGCAGTATTTT,CASSLELAGGRDKQYF
.,.,TRBV20-1,TRBJ1-1,.,CSARVPRWGLGIEALF